This T cell receptor beta chain emerged from a study of T cells in localized non-small cell lung cancer. Study results and caveats: The highest T cell clonality was in uninvolved adjacent lung, above tumor. Appearance in adjacent lung was seen for a median roughly 56 of the top 100 tumor clones. Owing to sequencing of a solitary tumor region, heterogeneity cannot be discounted. Elevated blood T cell density was associated with longer overall survival.

CDR3 length: 12 amino acids. Germline assignment: CDR1 LGHNT and CDR2 FRNRAP. By share, this clone ranks as medium-sized. Its antigen is as yet unknown. Here immunoSEQ multiplex PCR was the method, and the copy in TCRdb shows in-frame clones only, minus some. Among about 2,100 clones listed, 25% to 30% were seen once. V is TRBV12-5 and J is TRBJ1-2; D possibly corresponds to TRBD1 (5 bases). The source material was lung tumor tissue, sampled before any cancer treatment. The TCR was taken from a male donor older than 55 with stage III lung adenocarcinoma. DNA for the CDR3: TGTGCCAGCACCGAGGGGTTTCGAGGCTACACCTTC. Encoded protein: CASTEGFRGYTF.